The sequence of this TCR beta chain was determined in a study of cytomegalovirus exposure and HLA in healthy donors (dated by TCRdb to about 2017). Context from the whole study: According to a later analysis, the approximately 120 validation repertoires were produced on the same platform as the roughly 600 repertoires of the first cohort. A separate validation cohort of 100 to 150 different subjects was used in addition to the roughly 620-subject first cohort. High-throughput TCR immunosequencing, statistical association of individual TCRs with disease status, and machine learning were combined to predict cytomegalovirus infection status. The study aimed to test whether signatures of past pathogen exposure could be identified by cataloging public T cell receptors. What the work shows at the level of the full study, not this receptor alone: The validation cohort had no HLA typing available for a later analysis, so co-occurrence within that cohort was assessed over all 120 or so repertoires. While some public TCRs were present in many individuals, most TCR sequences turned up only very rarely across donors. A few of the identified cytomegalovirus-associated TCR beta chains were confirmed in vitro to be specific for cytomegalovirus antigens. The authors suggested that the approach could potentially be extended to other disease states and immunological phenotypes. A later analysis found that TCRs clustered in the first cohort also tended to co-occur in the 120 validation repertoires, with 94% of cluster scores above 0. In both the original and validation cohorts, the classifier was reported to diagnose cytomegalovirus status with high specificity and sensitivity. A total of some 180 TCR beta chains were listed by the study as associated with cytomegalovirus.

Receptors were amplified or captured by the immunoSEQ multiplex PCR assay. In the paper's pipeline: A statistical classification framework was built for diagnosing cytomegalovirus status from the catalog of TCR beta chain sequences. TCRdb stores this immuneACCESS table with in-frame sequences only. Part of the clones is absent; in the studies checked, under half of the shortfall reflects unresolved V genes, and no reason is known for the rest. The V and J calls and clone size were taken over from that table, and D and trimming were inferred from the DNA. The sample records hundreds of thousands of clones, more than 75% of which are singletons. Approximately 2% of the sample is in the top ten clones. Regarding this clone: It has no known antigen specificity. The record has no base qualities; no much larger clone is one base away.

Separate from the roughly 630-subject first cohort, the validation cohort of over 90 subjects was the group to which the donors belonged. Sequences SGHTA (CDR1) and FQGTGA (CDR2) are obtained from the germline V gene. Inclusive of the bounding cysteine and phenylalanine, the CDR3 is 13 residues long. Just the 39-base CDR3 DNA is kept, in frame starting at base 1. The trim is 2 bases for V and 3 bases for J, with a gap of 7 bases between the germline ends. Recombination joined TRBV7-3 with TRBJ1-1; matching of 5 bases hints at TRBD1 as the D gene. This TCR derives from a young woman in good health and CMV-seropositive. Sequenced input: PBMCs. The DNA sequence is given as TGTGCCAGCAGCTTATGGGGGGACACTGAAGCTTTCTTT. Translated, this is CASSLWGDTEAFF.